This TCR beta chain stems from a study of cytomegalovirus exposure and HLA in healthy donors. The CDR3 consists of 16 residues. Trimming took 4 bases from V and 0 from J; bases not matched to a gene: 5. CDR1 and CDR2 from the germline V gene are SGHKS and YYEKEE (reference sequence). The PCR was carried out with 60 Vbeta primers and 13 Jbeta primers. Data came from immunoSEQ multiplex PCR; TCRdb stores just in-frame clones and leaves some out. The table shows 150,000 or so clones, with about 80% occurring only once. The chain uses TRBV5-5 and TRBJ1-5; TRBD1 aligns across 9 bases. The TCR originated in a man aged 30 to 45 in good health and CMV-seropositive. The sample was PBMCs. The DNA for the CDR3 is TGTGCCAGCAGCCCGGGGACAGGGTATAGCAATCAGCCCCAGCATTTT. Translating it yields CASSPGTGYSNQPQHF.